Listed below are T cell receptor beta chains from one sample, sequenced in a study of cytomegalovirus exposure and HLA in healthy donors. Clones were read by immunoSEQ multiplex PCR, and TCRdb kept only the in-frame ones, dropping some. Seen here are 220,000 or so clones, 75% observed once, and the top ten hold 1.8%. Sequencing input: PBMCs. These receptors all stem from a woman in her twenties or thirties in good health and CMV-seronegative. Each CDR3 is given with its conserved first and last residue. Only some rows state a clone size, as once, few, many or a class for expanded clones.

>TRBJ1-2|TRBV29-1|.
CSVVEGYGYTF
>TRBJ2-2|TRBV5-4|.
CASSPSGGYTGELFF
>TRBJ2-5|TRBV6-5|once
CASSSRLAGFRETQYF
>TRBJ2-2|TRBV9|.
CVSSLGLAGTNTGELFF
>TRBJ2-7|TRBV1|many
CTSSRSSTDEQYF
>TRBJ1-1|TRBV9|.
CASSRTGSHVNTEAFF
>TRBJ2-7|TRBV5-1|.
CASSRGQGDEQYF
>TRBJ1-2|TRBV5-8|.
CASSLKDQGSNYGYTF
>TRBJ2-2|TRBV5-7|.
CASSFGVLLKYSTGELFF
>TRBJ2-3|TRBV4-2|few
CASRGADTQYF
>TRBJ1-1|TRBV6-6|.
CASSRDREAFF
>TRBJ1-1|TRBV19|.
CASSIGTAYEAFF
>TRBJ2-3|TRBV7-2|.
CASSSGEAGPVTDTQYF
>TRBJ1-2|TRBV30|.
CAWVDADYGYSF
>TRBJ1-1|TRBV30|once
CAWSKTGVGTEAFF
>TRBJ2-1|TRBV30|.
CASSDPLGLAGARNEQFF
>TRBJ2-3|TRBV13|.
CATSRSLQRVWDTQYF
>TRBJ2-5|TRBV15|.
CATSRDHETQYF
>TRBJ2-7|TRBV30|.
CAWSGTDYEQYF
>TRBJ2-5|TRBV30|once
CAWSVARRETQYF
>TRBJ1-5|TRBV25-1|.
CASRAEGGGHQPQHF
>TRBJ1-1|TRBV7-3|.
CASSPGHMNTEAFF
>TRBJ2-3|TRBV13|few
CASSPTLGLESTDTQYF
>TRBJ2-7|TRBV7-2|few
CASSRDRSKYEQYF
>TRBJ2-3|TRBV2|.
CASNPGTSSNTQYF
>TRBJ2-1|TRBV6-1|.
CASSDEGAGNEQFF
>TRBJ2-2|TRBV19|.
CASTVLLTSGRGNTGELFF
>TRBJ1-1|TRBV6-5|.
CASSYTPNTEAFF
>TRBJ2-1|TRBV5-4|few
CASSARTDGNEQFF
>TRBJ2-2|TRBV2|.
CASSYTGELFF
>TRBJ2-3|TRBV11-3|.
CASSLIAGRGDTQYF
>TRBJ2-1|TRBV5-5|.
CASSFYGTSVLNEQFF
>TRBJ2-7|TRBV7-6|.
CASSVRDSLYEQYF
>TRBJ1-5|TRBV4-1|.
CASSQDAGDRGNQPQHF
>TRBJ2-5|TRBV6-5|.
CASTLAGGTQETQYF
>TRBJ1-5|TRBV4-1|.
CASSHATGNQPQHF
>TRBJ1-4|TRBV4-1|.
CASSQPATNEKLFF
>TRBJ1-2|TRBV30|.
CAWSAPPGGGYTF
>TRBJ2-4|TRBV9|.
CASSTGTGGTKNIQYF
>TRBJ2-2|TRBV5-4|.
CASSFRAGGATGELFF
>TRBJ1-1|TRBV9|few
CASRALMTGRFFF
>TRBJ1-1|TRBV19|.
CASSQGAGEAFF
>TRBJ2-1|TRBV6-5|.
CASSEGLYNEQFF
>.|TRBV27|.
CASSLGGGYEQYF
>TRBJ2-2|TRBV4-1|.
CASSLLGKSAERELFF
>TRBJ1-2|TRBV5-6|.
CASSLVSGTNYGYTF
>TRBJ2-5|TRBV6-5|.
CASGSGSLSRETQYF
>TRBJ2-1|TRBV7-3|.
CASSQPTSGGRSSYNEQFF
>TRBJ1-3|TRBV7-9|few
CASSPNLREENTIYF
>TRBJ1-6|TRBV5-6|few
CANSLRTTGGLYNSPLHF
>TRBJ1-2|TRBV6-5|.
CASSYSPQRGYTF
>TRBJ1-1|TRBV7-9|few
CASSLVTGSDGTEAFF
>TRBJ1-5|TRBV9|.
CASSVAGTSNQPQHF